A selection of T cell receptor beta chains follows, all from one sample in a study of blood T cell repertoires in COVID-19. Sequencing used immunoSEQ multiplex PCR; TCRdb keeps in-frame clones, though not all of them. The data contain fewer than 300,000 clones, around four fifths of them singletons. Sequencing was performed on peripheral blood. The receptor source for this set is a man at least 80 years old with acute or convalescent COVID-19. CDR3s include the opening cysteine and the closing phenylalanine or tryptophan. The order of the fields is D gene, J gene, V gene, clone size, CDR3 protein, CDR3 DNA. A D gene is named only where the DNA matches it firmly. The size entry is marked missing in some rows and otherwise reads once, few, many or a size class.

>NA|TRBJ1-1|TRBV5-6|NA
CASSWGGGLMNTEAFF
TGTGCCAGCAGCTGGGGGGGAGGACTCATGAACACTGAAGCTTTCTTT
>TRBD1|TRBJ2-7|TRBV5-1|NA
CASSLGLNRGYEQYF
TGCGCCAGCAGCTTGGGGCTAAACAGGGGGTACGAGCAGTACTTC
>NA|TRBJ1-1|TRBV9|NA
CASSVEERPGTEAFF
TGTGCCAGCAGCGTAGAGGAGCGCCCCGGGACTGAAGCTTTCTTT
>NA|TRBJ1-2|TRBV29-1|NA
CSVERGPGYGYTF
TGCAGCGTTGAGCGGGGTCCGGGCTATGGCTACACCTTC
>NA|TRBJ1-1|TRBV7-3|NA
CASSLAGENTEAFF
TGTGCCAGCAGCTTAGCAGGGGAGAACACTGAAGCTTTCTTT
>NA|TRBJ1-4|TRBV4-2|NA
CASSQEWAGNEKLFF
TGTGCCAGCAGCCAAGAGTGGGCGGGGAATGAAAAACTGTTTTTT
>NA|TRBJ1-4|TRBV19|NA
CASSIGGREKLFF
TGTGCCAGTAGTATAGGAGGTCGGGAAAAACTGTTTTTT
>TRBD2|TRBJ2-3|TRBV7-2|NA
CASSQLAAYSTDTQYF
TGTGCCAGCAGCCAACTAGCGGCTTATAGCACAGATACGCAGTATTTT
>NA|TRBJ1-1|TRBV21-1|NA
CASSKSSTVEGTEAFF
TGTGCCAGCAGCAAATCGAGTACGGTCGAGGGCACTGAAGCTTTCTTT
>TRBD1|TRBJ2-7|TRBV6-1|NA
CASSEGIRGLVPRQYF
TGTGCCAGCAGTGAAGGTATTAGGGGGCTTGTTCCGCGGCAGTACTTC
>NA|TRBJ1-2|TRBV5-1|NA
CASSPGPEQRDYGYTF
TGCGCCAGCAGCCCGGGCCCGGAACAGCGGGACTATGGCTACACCTTC
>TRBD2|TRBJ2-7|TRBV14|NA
CASSQDSSGSYEQYF
TGTGCCAGCAGCCAAGATTCTAGCGGGAGCTACGAGCAGTACTTC
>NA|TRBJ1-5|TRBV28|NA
CASSFQGTTRNQPQHF
TGTGCCAGCAGTTTCCAGGGGACAACTCGGAATCAGCCCCAGCATTTT
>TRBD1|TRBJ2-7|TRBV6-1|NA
CASSEARGTGTTYEQYF
TGTGCCAGCAGTGAAGCAAGAGGGACAGGGACCACCTACGAGCAGTACTTC
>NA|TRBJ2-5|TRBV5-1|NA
CASSFKTGHQETQYF
TGCGCCAGCAGTTTTAAAACAGGGCACCAAGAGACCCAGTACTTC
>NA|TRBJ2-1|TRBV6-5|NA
CASSYSRGNNEQFF
TGTGCCAGCAGTTACTCACGGGGAAACAATGAGCAGTTCTTC
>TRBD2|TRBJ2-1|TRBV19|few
CASSIGPTRGGYNEQFF
TGTGCCAGTAGTATTGGCCCAACGCGGGGGGGATACAATGAGCAGTTCTTC
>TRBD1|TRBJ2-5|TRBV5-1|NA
CASQQGANHQETQYF
TGCGCCAGTCAACAGGGGGCGAACCACCAAGAGACCCAGTACTTC
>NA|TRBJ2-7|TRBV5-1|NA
CASSQTTGMYEQYF
TGCGCCAGCAGCCAGACAACAGGGATGTACGAGCAGTACTTC
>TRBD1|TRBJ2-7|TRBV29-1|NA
CSVELGTGPYEQYF
TGCAGCGTTGAGCTGGGGACAGGGCCCTACGAGCAGTACTTC
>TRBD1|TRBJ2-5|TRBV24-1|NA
CATSDPGKQGGETQYF
TGTGCCACCAGTGATCCGGGGAAACAGGGGGGAGAGACCCAGTACTTC
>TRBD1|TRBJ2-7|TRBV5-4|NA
CASSTGANPSQYF
TGTGCCAGCAGCACAGGGGCCAATCCCTCGCAGTACTTC
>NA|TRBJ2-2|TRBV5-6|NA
CASNPGRRISNTGELFF
TGTGCCAGCAATCCGGGCAGGAGGATATCGAACACCGGGGAGCTGTTTTTT
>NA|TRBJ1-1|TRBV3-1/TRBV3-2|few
CASSQDLAVNTEAFF
TGTGCCAGCAGCCAAGATTTAGCGGTGAACACTGAAGCTTTCTTT
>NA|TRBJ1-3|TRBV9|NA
CASSVGGGRGVDTIYF
TGTGCCAGCAGCGTAGGTGGCGGGAGAGGTGTGGACACCATATATTTT
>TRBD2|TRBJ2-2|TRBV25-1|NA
CASSEPSGRGTGELFF
TGTGCCAGCAGTGAACCTAGCGGGAGGGGGACCGGGGAGCTGTTTTTT
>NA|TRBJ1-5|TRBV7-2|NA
CASSGSLQPYSNQPQHF
TGTGCCAGCAGCGGCAGCTTACAGCCGTATAGCAATCAGCCCCAGCATTTT
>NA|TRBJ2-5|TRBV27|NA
CASRIRGQETQYF
TGTGCCAGCAGAATACGGGGACAAGAGACCCAGTACTTC
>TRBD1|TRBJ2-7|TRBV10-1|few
CASSEDRGYEQYF
TGCGCCAGCAGTGAGGACAGGGGGTACGAGCAGTACTTC
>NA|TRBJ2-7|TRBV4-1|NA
CASSQDPPGQIYEQYF
TGCGCCAGCAGCCAAGACCCTCCAGGGCAAATCTACGAGCAGTACTTC
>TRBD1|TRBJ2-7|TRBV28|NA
CASSLGTGYEQYF
TGTGCCAGCAGTTTAGGGACAGGGTACGAGCAGTACTTC
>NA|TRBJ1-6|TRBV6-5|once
CASRRMGASPLHF
TGTGCCAGCAGGCGGATGGGGGCTTCACCCCTCCACTTT
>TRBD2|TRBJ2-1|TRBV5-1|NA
CASSLSSGRDEQFF
TGCGCCAGCAGCCTATCGAGCGGGAGGGATGAGCAGTTCTTC
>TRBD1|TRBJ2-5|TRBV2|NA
CASSRQGIGETQYF
TGTGCCAGCAGTCGACAGGGTATCGGGGAGACCCAGTACTTC
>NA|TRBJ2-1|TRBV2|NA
CASSVGQPGTNEQFF
TGTGCCAGCAGCGTCGGACAGCCGGGGACCAATGAGCAGTTCTTC
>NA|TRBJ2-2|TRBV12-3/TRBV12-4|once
CASGGVRELFF
TGTGCCAGCGGAGGGGTCAGGGAGCTGTTTTTT
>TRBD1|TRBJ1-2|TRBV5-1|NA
CASSLEGGGVGYTF
TGCGCCAGCAGCTTGGAAGGGGGCGGAGTTGGCTACACCTTC